This T cell receptor beta chain was sequenced during a study of immune cell composition in non-small cell lung cancer (dated by TCRdb to the late 2010s). Regarding the research as a whole: To assign histologic subtype, which was mostly lung adenocarcinoma or squamous cell carcinoma, H&E was combined with p63, CK5, Napsin A and TTF-1 immunohistochemistry. In supplementary cohort #1, which comprised 10 lung adenocarcinoma cases, paired tumour/lung TCR-beta sequencing was performed and TIL populations were generated so that tumour reactivity could be assessed. Using Adaptive Biotechnologies, the researchers ran TCR-beta sequencing on fewer than 40 paired NSCLC tumour and non-adjacent lung specimens, along with just over 25 tumour-only specimens. The subtype comparisons left out a few tumour specimens with TCR-beta data because those specimens were rare histological subtypes. Findings and caveats that apply to the study as a whole: No significant correlation was found between smoking pack-years and tumour TCR-beta clonality. Across 9 to 11 adenocarcinoma cases, TIL tumour reactivity correlated strongly with maximal tumour-associated clone frequency but not with overall clonality. Only about 9 cases were included in the reactivity cohort, and sequence sharing between tumour-reactive clones and the dominant in vivo tumour-associated clones was not shown. Tumour-associated clones >0.5% occurred in nearly half of NSCLC cases: about 33% of adenocarcinomas versus approximately 80% of squamous carcinomas.

Reading from cysteine to phenylalanine, the CDR3 counts 16 amino acids. Only the CDR3 DNA stays, 48 bases, in frame from base 1. From V the trimming removes 2 bases and from J it removes 0 bases, while the gene matches leave 5 bases of the junction unaccounted for. Via the germline V gene, CDR1 is SGDLS and CDR2 YYNGEE. A two-step multiplex PCR was used to amplify TCR-beta CDR3 regions from genomic DNA, and Illumina-compatible adaptors were added in the second step. TCR-beta immunosequencing was performed on an Illumina platform as a commercial immunoSEQ service. Concerning the study's data processing: Repertoires were summarised by productive clonality and by Top 10 Clones, defined as the percentage of T-cell templates derived from the ten most frequent sequences. Productive clonality had a range of 0 to 1, where 1 means a monoclonal population. Tumour-associated clones, identified using log10 scatter plots, were defined as sequences that made up at least 0.1% of tumour T-cell templates and were not found in the matched non-adjacent lung. Student's t-tests were used for two-group comparisons, ANOVA for comparisons across stages, and linear regression for relationships, with analyses done in GraphPad Prism7 and R. The source is immuneACCESS, and TCRdb retained only in-frame sequences with V and J called. Part of the clones is not carried over; for the studies checked, unresolved V genes explain less than half of this, and the remainder is unexplained. V and J calls and clone size are those listed in that table; D and trimming were worked out from the DNA. This sample holds fewer than 8,000 clones; roughly four fifths were observed only once. The top ten clonotypes cover around 8.6% of the sample.

Non-adjacent lung tissue from the same patient, taken as far from the tumour as possible and at least 3 cm away, was used for the normal lung samples. Frozen aliquots of unsorted single-cell suspensions were used for genomic DNA extraction with the QIAamp DNA kit. Tissues were received within 2 hours of resection and processed immediately into single-cell suspensions. Tissue was broken up mechanically, digested enzymatically with DNase I, collagenase I and hyaluronidase for approximately 30 minutes at 37 degrees C, and then filtered and RBC-lysed. This clone was observed a single time. The antigen this receptor binds is unknown. No base quality information exists; no much larger clone differs at one position.

The sequence was obtained from a human donor with non-small cell lung cancer. The sequenced sample was non-adjacent lung tissue. The chain was built from TRBV9 and TRBJ2-3, with 8 bases matching TRBD1. The DNA sequence is given as TGTGCCAGCAGCGTCAACACAGGGGGGAGCACAGATACGCAGTATTTT. Its translation is CASSVNTGGSTDTQYF.